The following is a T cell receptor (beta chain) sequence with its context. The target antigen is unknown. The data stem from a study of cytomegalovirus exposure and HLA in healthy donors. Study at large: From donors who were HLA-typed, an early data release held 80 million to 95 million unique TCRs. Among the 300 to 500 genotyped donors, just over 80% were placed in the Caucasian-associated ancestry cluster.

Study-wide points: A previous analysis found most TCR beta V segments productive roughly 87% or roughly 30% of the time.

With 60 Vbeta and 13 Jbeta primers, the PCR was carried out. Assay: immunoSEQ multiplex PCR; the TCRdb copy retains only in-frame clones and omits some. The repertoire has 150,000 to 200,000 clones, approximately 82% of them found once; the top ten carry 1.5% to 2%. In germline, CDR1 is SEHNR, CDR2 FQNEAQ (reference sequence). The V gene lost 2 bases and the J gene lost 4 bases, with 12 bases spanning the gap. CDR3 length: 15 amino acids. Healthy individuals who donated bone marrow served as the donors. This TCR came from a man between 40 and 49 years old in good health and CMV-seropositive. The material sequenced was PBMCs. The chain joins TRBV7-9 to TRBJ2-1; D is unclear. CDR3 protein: CASSLILRNYNEQFF. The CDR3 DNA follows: TGTGCCAGCAGCTTAATCCTGCGGAATTACAATGAGCAGTTCTTC.